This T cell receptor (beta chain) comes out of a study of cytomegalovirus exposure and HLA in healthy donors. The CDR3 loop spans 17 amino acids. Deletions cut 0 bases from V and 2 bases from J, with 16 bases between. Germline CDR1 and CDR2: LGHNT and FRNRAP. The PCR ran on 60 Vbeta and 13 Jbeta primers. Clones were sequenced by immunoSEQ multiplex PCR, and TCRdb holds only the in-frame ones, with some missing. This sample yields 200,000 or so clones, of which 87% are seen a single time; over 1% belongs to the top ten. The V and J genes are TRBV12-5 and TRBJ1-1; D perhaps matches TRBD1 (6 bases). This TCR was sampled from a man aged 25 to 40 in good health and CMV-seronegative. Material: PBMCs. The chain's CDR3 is CASGLVTGDRSNTEAFF. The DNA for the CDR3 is TGTGCTAGTGGTTTGGTAACCGGAGACAGGTCAAACACTGAAGCTTTCTTT.